This is a list of T cell receptor beta chains from one sample in a study of blood T cell repertoires in COVID-19. Assay: immunoSEQ multiplex PCR; the TCRdb copy retains only in-frame clones and omits some. Seen here are over 150,000 clones, under 85% observed once, and the top ten hold around 3.4%. The specimen was peripheral blood. All receptors come from a woman older than 75 with acute or convalescent COVID-19. CDR3s include the opening cysteine and the closing phenylalanine or tryptophan. Each record gives: J gene, clone size, CDR3 length, D gene, V gene, CDR3 DNA, CDR3 protein. D genes are given only for firm matches. The size field is filled for only some rows; it gives once, few, many or a size class.

TRBJ2-1,-,16,-,TRBV4-2,TGTGCCAGCAGCCAAGACCCGGGGGAACCCTACAATGAGCAGTTCTTC,CASSQDPGEPYNEQFF
TRBJ1-2,-,16,-,TRBV5-1,TGCGCCAGCAGCTCGAATTCCGGGACACTGAACTATGGCTACACCTTC,CASSSNSGTLNYGYTF
TRBJ2-1,many,15,TRBD1,TRBV5-1,TGCGCCAGCAGCGGAAGGACAGGGGGTTTTAATGAGCAGTTCTTC,CASSGRTGGFNEQFF
TRBJ1-5,few,17,TRBD1,TRBV6-2/TRBV6-3,TGTGCCAGCAGTCCAGCCGGACAGGGCTATAGCAATCAGCCCCAGCATTTT,CASSPAGQGYSNQPQHF
TRBJ2-1,-,10,-,TRBV30,TGTGCCGCGATATACAATGAGCAGTTCTTC,CAAIYNEQFF
TRBJ1-1,-,19,-,TRBV14,TGTGCCAGCAGCCAAGATTTGGCGTTCGTACGGGGGGGCGACACTGAAGCTTTCTTT,CASSQDLAFVRGGDTEAFF
TRBJ1-5,once,13,-,TRBV28,TGTGCCAGCACAGGCAGTACCAATCAGCCCCAGCATTTT,CASTGSTNQPQHF
TRBJ1-1,-,13,-,TRBV29-1,TGCAGCGTCGAGTCCGACAGGAACACTGAAGCTTTCTTT,CSVESDRNTEAFF
TRBJ1-4,-,14,-,TRBV19,TGTGCCAGTAGTATGGGGCAGTTCAATGAAAAACTGTTTTTT,CASSMGQFNEKLFF
TRBJ2-7,few,19,TRBD2,TRBV5-1,TGCGCCAGCAGCAAGGGACTAGCGGGAGGGATATCATCTTCCTACGAGCAGTACTTC,CASSKGLAGGISSSYEQYF
TRBJ2-5,few,18,-,TRBV7-2,TGTGCCAGCAGCTTAGTAGGGGGGGGACAGGAAAAGCAAGAGACCCAGTACTTC,CASSLVGGGQEKQETQYF
TRBJ1-2,-,15,-,TRBV7-6,TGTGCCAGCAGCCCAGCCCAGGGAGGAACCTATGGCTACACCTTC,CASSPAQGGTYGYTF
TRBJ2-3,-,16,TRBD2,TRBV19,TGTGCCAGTAGTATAGCCGGGACTAGCGGCACAGATACGCAGTATTTT,CASSIAGTSGTDTQYF
TRBJ1-5,-,13,-,TRBV6-5,TGTGCCAGCAGTATCGGAGGGAATCAGCCCCAGCATTTT,CASSIGGNQPQHF
TRBJ2-7,-,14,TRBD1,TRBV30,TGTGCCTGGTCCCGGGACAGTGTGACCTACGAGCAGTACTTC,CAWSRDSVTYEQYF
TRBJ1-1,-,15,-,TRBV6-5,TGTGCCAGCAGTTACTCGGGGGAGGGAGGCACTGAAGCTTTCTTT,CASSYSGEGGTEAFF
TRBJ1-3,-,15,-,TRBV5-1,TGCGCCAGCAGCTCCGGACAGAACTCTGGAAACACCATATATTTT,CASSSGQNSGNTIYF
TRBJ2-3,-,14,-,TRBV7-2,TGTGCCAGCAGTTCCCTAGGGGGAGGGGATACGCAGTATTTT,CASSSLGGGDTQYF
TRBJ1-1,-,14,-,TRBV19,TGTGCCAGTAGTATAGGGGAGGGAAACACTGAAGCTTTCTTT,CASSIGEGNTEAFF
TRBJ2-1,-,18,TRBD2,TRBV6-2/TRBV6-3,TGTGCCAGCAGTAAGCGACTAGCGGGACCCCTCTTGAACAATGAGCAGTTCTTC,CASSKRLAGPLLNNEQFF
TRBJ2-5,few,15,TRBD2,TRBV5-1,TGCGCCAGCAGCCTAACTAGCGGGACACAAGAGACCCAGTACTTC,CASSLTSGTQETQYF
TRBJ2-7,-,11,-,TRBV5-6,TGTGCCAGCAGCTTCGTCCACGAGCAGTACTTC,CASSFVHEQYF
TRBJ2-1,-,16,-,TRBV6-6,TGTGCCAGCAGCCGCTTTAGCGCTGGCTCCTACAATGAGCAGTTCTTC,CASSRFSAGSYNEQFF
TRBJ1-2,few,14,-,TRBV20-1,TGCAGTGCTAGTCAGGCAGGGGTTGACTATGGCTACACCTTC,CSASQAGVDYGYTF
TRBJ1-1,-,14,-,TRBV15,TGTGCCACCAGCAGAGGCCGGGGTCTCACTGAAGCTTTCTTT,CATSRGRGLTEAFF
TRBJ1-2,-,16,TRBD1,TRBV5-1,TGCGCCAGCAGCGGCTGGACTACGGGACAGGGCACGGGCTACACCTTC,CASSGWTTGQGTGYTF
TRBJ2-6,-,14,-,TRBV3-1/TRBV3-2,TGTGCCAGCAGCCAGGCTTCTGGGGCCAACGTCCTGACTTTC,CASSQASGANVLTF
TRBJ1-2,-,17,-,TRBV21-1,TGTGCCAGCAGCAAGGCTAACCCCAGGGGGGATAACTATGGCTACACCTTC,CASSKANPRGDNYGYTF
TRBJ2-1,-,16,TRBD2,TRBV19,TGTGCCAGTAACCCGGGACTAGCGGGGGAAAACAATGAGCAGTTCTTC,CASNPGLAGENNEQFF
TRBJ1-4,-,12,-,TRBV6-6,TGTGCCAGCACACGCGATAATGAAAAACTGTTTTTT,CASTRDNEKLFF
TRBJ2-7,few,13,TRBD2,TRBV30,TGTGCCTGGAAGCGGGGGGGGACCTACGAGCAGTACTTC,CAWKRGGTYEQYF
TRBJ1-3,-,17,-,TRBV7-6,TGTGCCAGCAGCAATCGACCGGGACACGAAGCTGGAAACACCATATATTTT,CASSNRPGHEAGNTIYF
TRBJ2-3,-,14,-,TRBV7-9,TGTGCCAGCAGCTTAGGAACTAGCACAGATACGCAGTATTTT,CASSLGTSTDTQYF
TRBJ2-7,once,15,TRBD2,TRBV19,TGTGCCAGTAGTATCCCGGGACTAGGGCTCTACGAGCAGTACTTC,CASSIPGLGLYEQYF
TRBJ1-1,-,16,TRBD1,TRBV7-6,TGTGCCAGCAGCCTAGGACAGGCGATGTCGAACACTGAAGCTTTCTTT,CASSLGQAMSNTEAFF
TRBJ2-1,-,18,TRBD2,TRBV5-1,TGCGCCAGCAGCCTTTCCGCTGGACTAGCGGGAGCTGGGAATGAGCAGTTCTTC,CASSLSAGLAGAGNEQFF
TRBJ2-1,-,15,-,TRBV2,TGTGCCAGCACCCCCGCGGAACTGGTAGGGGGTGAGCAGTTCTTC,CASTPAELVGGEQFF
TRBJ1-3,-,15,TRBD1,TRBV5-4,TGTGCCAGCAGCAAGGACAGGGCTGCTGGAAACACCATATATTTT,CASSKDRAAGNTIYF
TRBJ2-5,few,12,TRBD2,TRBV29-1,TGCAGCGTTGGCCGTAGCGGGGAGACCCAGTACTTC,CSVGRSGETQYF
TRBJ2-1,-,14,-,TRBV7-7,TGTGCTAGCAGCTTGGGAAGGGGGGGCAATGAGCAGTTCTTC,CASSLGRGGNEQFF
TRBJ1-1,few,15,TRBD1,TRBV6-5,TGTGCCAGCAGTTACTCGACAGGGGGGCCCACTGAAGCTTTCTTT,CASSYSTGGPTEAFF
TRBJ1-5,-,15,-,TRBV6-1,TGTGCCAGCAGTGAACTGGGGGCATACAATCAGCCCCAGCATTTT,CASSELGAYNQPQHF
TRBJ1-3,-,14,-,TRBV4-3,TGCGCCAGCAGCCTGGACTTCTCTGGAAACACCATATATTTT,CASSLDFSGNTIYF
TRBJ1-6,-,15,-,TRBV7-2,TGTGCCAGCAGCCTGCAGACAGTCCCTGTCTCACCCCTCCACTTT,CASSLQTVPVSPLHF
TRBJ1-2,-,14,-,TRBV19,TGTGCCACCCGTCCCCCGGGAACTAACTATGGCTACACCTTC,CATRPPGTNYGYTF
TRBJ2-2,-,15,TRBD2,TRBV6-1,TGTGCCAGCAGTGAAGGGGCGGGAGTCCCCGGGGAGCTGTTTTTT,CASSEGAGVPGELFF
TRBJ2-1,-,15,TRBD2,TRBV28,TGTGCCAGCAGTTTGCCTCTCGGGGGGGGCACTGAGCAGTTCTTC,CASSLPLGGGTEQFF
TRBJ1-3,-,16,-,TRBV5-5,TGTGCCAGCAGCTTGGGGTCATCGAGCTCTGGAAACACCATATATTTT,CASSLGSSSSGNTIYF